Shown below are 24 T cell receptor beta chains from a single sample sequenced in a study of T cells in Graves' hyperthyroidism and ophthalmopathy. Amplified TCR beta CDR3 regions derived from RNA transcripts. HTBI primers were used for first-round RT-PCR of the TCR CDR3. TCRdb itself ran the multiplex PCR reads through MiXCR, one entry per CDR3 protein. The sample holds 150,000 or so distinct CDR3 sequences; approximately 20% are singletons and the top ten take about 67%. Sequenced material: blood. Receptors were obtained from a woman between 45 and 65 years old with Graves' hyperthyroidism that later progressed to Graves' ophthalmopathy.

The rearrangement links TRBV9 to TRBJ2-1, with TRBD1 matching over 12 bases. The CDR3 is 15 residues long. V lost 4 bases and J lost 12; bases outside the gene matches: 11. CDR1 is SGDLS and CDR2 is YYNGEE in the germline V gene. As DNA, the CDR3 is TGTGCCAGCAGCCCTCGGGGACAGGGGGCGAGGGTGCAGTTCTTC. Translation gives CASSPRGQGARVQFF.

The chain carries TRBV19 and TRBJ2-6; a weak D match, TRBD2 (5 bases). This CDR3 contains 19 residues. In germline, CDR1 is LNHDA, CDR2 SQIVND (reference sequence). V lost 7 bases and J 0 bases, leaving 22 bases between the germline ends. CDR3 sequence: CASTNRRGLEDSGANVLTF. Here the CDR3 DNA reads TGTGCCAGTACCAACCGGAGAGGGCTGGAAGACTCTGGGGCCAACGTCCTGACTTTC.

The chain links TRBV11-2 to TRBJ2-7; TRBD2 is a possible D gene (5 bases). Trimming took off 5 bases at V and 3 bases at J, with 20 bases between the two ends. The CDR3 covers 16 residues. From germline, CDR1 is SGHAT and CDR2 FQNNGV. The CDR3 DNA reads TGTGCCAGCAGCGGACTGGGAGCGGCGAACCTCTACGAGCAGTACTTC. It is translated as CASSGLGAANLYEQYF.

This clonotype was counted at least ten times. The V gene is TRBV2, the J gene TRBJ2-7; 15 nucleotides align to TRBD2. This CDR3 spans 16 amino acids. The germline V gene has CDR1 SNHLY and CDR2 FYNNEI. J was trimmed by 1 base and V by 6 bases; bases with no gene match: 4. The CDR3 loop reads CASRPGTSGRSYEQYF. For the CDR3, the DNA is TGTGCCAGCAGACCCGGGACTAGCGGGAGGTCCTACGAGCAGTACTTC.

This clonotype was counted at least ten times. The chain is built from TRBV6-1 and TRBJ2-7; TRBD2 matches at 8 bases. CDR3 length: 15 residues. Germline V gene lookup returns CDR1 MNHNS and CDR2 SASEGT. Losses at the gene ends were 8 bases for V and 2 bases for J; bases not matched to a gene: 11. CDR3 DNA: TGTGCCAGCGCGATCCGAGCGGGGGTAACCTACGAGCAGTACTTC. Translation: CASAIRAGVTYEQYF.

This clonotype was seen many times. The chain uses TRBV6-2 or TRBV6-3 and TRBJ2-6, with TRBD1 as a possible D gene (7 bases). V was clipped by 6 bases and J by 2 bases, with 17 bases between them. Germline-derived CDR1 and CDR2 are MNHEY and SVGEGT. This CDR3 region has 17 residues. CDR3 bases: TGTGCCAGCAGCCGCTGGACAGGAGGGGCTGGGGCCAACGTCCTGACTTTC. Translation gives CASSRWTGGAGANVLTF.

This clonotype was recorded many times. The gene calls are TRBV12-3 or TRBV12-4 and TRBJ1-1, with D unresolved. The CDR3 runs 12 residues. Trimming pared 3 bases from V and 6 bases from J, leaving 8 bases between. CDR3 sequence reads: CASSFGRAEAFF. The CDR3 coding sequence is TGTGCCAGCAGTTTTGGGAGGGCTGAAGCTTTCTTT.

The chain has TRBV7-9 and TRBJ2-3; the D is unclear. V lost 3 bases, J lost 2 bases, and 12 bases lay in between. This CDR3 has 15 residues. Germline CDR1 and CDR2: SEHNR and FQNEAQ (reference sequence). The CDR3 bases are TGTGCCAGCAGCTTTCTCCTGAGCACCACAGATACGCAGTATTTT. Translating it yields CASSFLLSTTDTQYF.

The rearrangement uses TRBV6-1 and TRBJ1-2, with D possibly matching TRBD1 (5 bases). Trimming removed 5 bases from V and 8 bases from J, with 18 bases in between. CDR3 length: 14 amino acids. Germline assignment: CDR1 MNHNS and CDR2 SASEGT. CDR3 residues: CASSYGDSGSGYTF. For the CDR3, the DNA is TGTGCCAGCAGTTACGGGGATTCAGGGAGCGGCTACACCTTC.

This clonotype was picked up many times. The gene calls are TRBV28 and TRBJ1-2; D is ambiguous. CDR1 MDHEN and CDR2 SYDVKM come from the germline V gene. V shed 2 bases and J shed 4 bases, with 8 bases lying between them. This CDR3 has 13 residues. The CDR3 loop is CASSLTPVYGYTF. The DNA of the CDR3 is TGTGCCAGCAGTTTAACCCCTGTCTATGGCTACACCTTC.

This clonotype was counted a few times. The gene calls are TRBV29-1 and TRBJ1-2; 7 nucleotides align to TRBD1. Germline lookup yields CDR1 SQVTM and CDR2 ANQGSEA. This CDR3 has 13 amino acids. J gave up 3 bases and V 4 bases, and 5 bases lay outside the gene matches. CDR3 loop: CSVGQGRDYGYTF. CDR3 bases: TGCAGCGTTGGACAGGGAAGGGACTATGGCTACACCTTC. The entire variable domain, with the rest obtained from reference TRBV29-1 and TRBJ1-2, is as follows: SAVISQKPSRDICQRGTSLTIQCQVDSQVTMMFWYRQQPGQSLTLIATANQGSEATYESGFVIDKFPISRPNLTFSTLTVSNMSPEDSSIYLCSVGQGRDYGYTFGSGTRLTVV.

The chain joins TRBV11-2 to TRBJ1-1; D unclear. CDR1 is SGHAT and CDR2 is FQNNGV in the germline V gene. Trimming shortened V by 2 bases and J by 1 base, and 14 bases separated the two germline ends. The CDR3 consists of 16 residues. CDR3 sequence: CASSLIQTPENTEAFF. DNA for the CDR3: TGTGCCAGCAGCTTAATCCAGACACCGGAGAACACTGAAGCTTTCTTT.

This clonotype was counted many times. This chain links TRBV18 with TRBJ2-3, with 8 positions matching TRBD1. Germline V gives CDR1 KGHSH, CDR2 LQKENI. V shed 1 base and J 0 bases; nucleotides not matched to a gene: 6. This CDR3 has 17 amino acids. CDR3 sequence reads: CASSPRADRVSTDTQYF. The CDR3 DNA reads TGTGCCAGCTCACCACGCGCGGACAGGGTTAGCACAGATACGCAGTATTTT.

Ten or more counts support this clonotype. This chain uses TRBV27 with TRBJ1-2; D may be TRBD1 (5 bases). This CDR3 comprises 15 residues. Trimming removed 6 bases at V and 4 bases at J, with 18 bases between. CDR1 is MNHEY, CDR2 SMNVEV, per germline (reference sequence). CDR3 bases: TGTGCCAGCAGCTCAAGCCCCAGGGAGGGCTATGGCTACACCTTC. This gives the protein CASSSSPREGYGYTF.

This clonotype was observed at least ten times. CDR3 loop: CSARVPQRGPYEQYF. The DNA of the CDR3 is TGCAGTGCTAGAGTGCCCCAAAGAGGCCCCTACGAGCAGTACTTC. This chain connects TRBV20-1 to TRBJ2-7; D is unclear. This CDR3 has 15 amino acids. Germline CDR1 and CDR2: DFQATT and SNEGSKA (reference sequence). The V end was cut by 1 base, the J end by 2 bases, with 15 bases between.

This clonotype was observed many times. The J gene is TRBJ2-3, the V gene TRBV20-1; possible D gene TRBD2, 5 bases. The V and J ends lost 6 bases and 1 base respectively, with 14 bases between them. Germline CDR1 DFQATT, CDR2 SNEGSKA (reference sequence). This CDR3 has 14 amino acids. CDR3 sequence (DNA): TGCAGTGCCCCGCTAGCAGGAGGCACAGATACGCAGTATTTT. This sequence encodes CSAPLAGGTDTQYF.

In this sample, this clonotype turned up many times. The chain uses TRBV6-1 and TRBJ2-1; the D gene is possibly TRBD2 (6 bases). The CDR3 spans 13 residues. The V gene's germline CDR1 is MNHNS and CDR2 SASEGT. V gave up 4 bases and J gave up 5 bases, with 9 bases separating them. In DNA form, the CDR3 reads TGTGCCAGCAGTGGACTAGGAAACAATGAGCAGTTCTTC. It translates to CASSGLGNNEQFF.

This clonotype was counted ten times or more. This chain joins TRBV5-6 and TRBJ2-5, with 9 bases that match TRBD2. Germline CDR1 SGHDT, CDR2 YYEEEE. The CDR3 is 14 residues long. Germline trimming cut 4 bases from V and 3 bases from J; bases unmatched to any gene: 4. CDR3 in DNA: TGTGCCAGCAGCGTACTAGCGGGCGAAGAGACCCAGTACTTC. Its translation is CASSVLAGEETQYF.

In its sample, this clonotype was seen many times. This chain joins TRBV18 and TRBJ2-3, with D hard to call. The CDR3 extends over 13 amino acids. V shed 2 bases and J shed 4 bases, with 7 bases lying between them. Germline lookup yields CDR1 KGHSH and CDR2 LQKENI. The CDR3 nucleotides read TGTGCCAGCTCACCAATTACCCCAGATACGCAGTATTTT. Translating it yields CASSPITPDTQYF. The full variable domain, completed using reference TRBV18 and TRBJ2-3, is NAGVMQNPRHLVRRRGQEARLRCSPMKGHSHVYWYRQLPEEGLKFMVYLQKENIIDESGMPKERFSAEFPKEGPSILRIQQVVRGDSAAYFCASSPITPDTQYFGPGTRLTVL.

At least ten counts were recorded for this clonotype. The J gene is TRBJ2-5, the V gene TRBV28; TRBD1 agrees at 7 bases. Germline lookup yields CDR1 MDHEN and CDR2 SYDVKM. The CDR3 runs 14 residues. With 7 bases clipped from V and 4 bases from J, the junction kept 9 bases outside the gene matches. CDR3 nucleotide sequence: TGTGCCAGCACCGGTTTAGGGACAGTAGAGACCCAGTACTTC. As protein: CASTGLGTVETQYF.

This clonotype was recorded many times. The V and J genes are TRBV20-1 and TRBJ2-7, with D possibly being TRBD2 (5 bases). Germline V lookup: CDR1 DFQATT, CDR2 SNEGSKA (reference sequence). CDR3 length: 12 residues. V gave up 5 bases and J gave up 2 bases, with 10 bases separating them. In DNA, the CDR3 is TGCAGTGCTTTAGCGAGGCCCTACGAGCAGTACTTC. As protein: CSALARPYEQYF.

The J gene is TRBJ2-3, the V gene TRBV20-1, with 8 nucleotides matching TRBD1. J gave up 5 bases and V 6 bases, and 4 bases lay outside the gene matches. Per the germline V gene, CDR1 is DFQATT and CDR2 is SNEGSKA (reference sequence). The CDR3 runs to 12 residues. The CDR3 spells CSASGGRDTQYF. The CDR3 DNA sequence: TGCAGTGCGTCAGGGGGCAGAGATACGCAGTATTTT.

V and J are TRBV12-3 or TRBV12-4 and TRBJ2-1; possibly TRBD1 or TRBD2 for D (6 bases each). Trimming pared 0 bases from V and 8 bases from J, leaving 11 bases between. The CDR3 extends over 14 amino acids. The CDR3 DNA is TGTGCCAGCAGTTTAGCGCTCGGGGGCTATGAGCAGTTCTTC. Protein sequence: CASSLALGGYEQFF.

The CDR3 is CSATGTGSRFEQYV. The CDR3 nucleotides are TGCAGTGCTACGGGGACAGGGAGTAGGTTCGAGCAGTACGTC. The genes are TRBV20-1 and TRBJ2-7; TRBD1 aligns across 9 bases. Germline-derived CDR1 and CDR2 are DFQATT and SNEGSKA (reference sequence). With 4 bases clipped from V and 6 bases from J, the junction kept 10 bases outside the gene matches. The CDR3 has 14 amino acids.